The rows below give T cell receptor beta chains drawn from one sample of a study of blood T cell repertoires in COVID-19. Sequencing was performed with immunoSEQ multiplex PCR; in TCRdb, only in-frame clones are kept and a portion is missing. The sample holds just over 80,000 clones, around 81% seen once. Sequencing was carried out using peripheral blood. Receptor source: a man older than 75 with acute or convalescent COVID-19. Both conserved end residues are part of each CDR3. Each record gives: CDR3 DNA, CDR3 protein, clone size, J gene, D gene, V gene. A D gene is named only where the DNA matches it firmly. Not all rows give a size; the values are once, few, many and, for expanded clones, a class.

cdr3_nt: TGTGCCAGCAGCTTTGGGGGACAGATCATTGGAAACACCATATATTTT
cdr3_aa: CASSFGGQIIGNTIYF
clone_size: NA
j_call: TRBJ1-3
d_call: TRBD1
v_call: TRBV5-4

cdr3_nt: TGTGCCAGCAGCCAGTCCGGGACAGACTACGAGCAGTACTTC
cdr3_aa: CASSQSGTDYEQYF
clone_size: NA
j_call: TRBJ2-7
d_call: TRBD1
v_call: TRBV7-3

cdr3_nt: TGTGCCAGCAGATACGCCGGTCCCACAGGGTCGGGAAACATTCAGTACTTC
cdr3_aa: CASRYAGPTGSGNIQYF
clone_size: NA
j_call: TRBJ2-4
d_call: NA
v_call: TRBV6-2/TRBV6-3

cdr3_nt: TGTGCCTGGAGTGTAAGGACAGGGGCTAGCAATCAGCCCCAGCATTTT
cdr3_aa: CAWSVRTGASNQPQHF
clone_size: NA
j_call: TRBJ1-5
d_call: TRBD1
v_call: TRBV30

cdr3_nt: TGTGCCAGCAGTCCGACAGGGCGGATGAACACTGAAGCTTTCTTT
cdr3_aa: CASSPTGRMNTEAFF
clone_size: NA
j_call: TRBJ1-1
d_call: TRBD1
v_call: TRBV6-2/TRBV6-3

cdr3_nt: TGTGCCAGCAGCTTAGCGGGAGCTGAGACCCAGTACTTC
cdr3_aa: CASSLAGAETQYF
clone_size: once
j_call: TRBJ2-5
d_call: NA
v_call: TRBV7-9

cdr3_nt: TGTGCCAGCAGCTTAACAAGTAGCGGCTACACCTTC
cdr3_aa: CASSLTSSGYTF
clone_size: NA
j_call: TRBJ1-2
d_call: NA
v_call: TRBV7-2

cdr3_nt: TGCGCCAGCAGCGCCGGGACAGGGGTCCGGGAGCTGTTTTTT
cdr3_aa: CASSAGTGVRELFF
clone_size: NA
j_call: TRBJ2-2
d_call: TRBD1
v_call: TRBV5-1

cdr3_nt: TGCAGCGTTGTTCCAGGACTAGCGGGAGGGGGAGAGCAGTACTTC
cdr3_aa: CSVVPGLAGGGEQYF
clone_size: NA
j_call: TRBJ2-7
d_call: TRBD2
v_call: TRBV29-1

cdr3_nt: TGTGCCAGCTGGACAGGGGGCGGTGTCACTGAAGCTTTCTTT
cdr3_aa: CASWTGGGVTEAFF
clone_size: few
j_call: TRBJ1-1
d_call: TRBD1
v_call: TRBV2

cdr3_nt: TGTGCCACCAGTGACTCGTACCAAGAGACCCAGTACTTC
cdr3_aa: CATSDSYQETQYF
clone_size: NA
j_call: TRBJ2-5
d_call: NA
v_call: TRBV24-1

cdr3_nt: TGTGCCAGCAGTCCGCTAGCGGGAGCTCGGGAGCAGTTCTTC
cdr3_aa: CASSPLAGAREQFF
clone_size: NA
j_call: TRBJ2-1
d_call: TRBD2
v_call: TRBV2

cdr3_nt: TGTGCCAGCATACCTAGCGGGAGGGCCTACAATGAGCAGTTCTTC
cdr3_aa: CASIPSGRAYNEQFF
clone_size: NA
j_call: TRBJ2-1
d_call: TRBD2
v_call: TRBV28

cdr3_nt: TGTGCCAGCAGCCTAGATGGACATTATAATTCACCCCTCCACTTT
cdr3_aa: CASSLDGHYNSPLHF
clone_size: once
j_call: TRBJ1-6
d_call: NA
v_call: TRBV7-3

cdr3_nt: TGTGCCAGCAGTTTAGCGACAGGGGGAGCTTTCTTT
cdr3_aa: CASSLATGGAFF
clone_size: NA
j_call: TRBJ1-1
d_call: TRBD1
v_call: TRBV28

cdr3_nt: TGTGCCAGCAGCCAAACTAGCGACAATTACAATGAGCAGTTCTTC
cdr3_aa: CASSQTSDNYNEQFF
clone_size: once
j_call: TRBJ2-1
d_call: TRBD2
v_call: TRBV14

cdr3_nt: TGTGCCATCGGGTTACAAGCGGGAGTCGGTTACAATGAGCAGTTCTTC
cdr3_aa: CAIGLQAGVGYNEQFF
clone_size: NA
j_call: TRBJ2-1
d_call: TRBD2
v_call: TRBV10-3

cdr3_nt: TGTGCCAGCAGCCAACAGGGGGCGGGAGATACGCAGTATTTT
cdr3_aa: CASSQQGAGDTQYF
clone_size: NA
j_call: TRBJ2-3
d_call: TRBD1
v_call: TRBV7-9

cdr3_nt: TGTGCCAGCTCACCAATTGGGGTTACGGAGGCCGGGGAGCTGTTTTTT
cdr3_aa: CASSPIGVTEAGELFF
clone_size: few
j_call: TRBJ2-2
d_call: NA
v_call: TRBV18

cdr3_nt: TGTGCCAGCAGAACAGGGAACTATGGCTACACCTTC
cdr3_aa: CASRTGNYGYTF
clone_size: NA
j_call: TRBJ1-2
d_call: NA
v_call: TRBV6-5

cdr3_nt: TGCGCCAGCAGCCAAGACAGGGGGCTGGCTGGAAACACCATATATTTT
cdr3_aa: CASSQDRGLAGNTIYF
clone_size: NA
j_call: TRBJ1-3
d_call: TRBD1
v_call: TRBV4-3

cdr3_nt: TGTGCCAGCAGCGAACAGTTTGAAGCTTTCTTT
cdr3_aa: CASSEQFEAFF
clone_size: few
j_call: TRBJ1-1
d_call: NA
v_call: TRBV7-9

cdr3_nt: TGTGCCAGCAGTTCAAAAGAGACCCAGTACTTC
cdr3_aa: CASSSKETQYF
clone_size: NA
j_call: TRBJ2-5
d_call: NA
v_call: TRBV6-2/TRBV6-3

cdr3_nt: TGTGCCAGCTCAGGGGTAAATTCACCCCTCCACTTT
cdr3_aa: CASSGVNSPLHF
clone_size: NA
j_call: TRBJ1-6
d_call: NA
v_call: TRBV27

cdr3_nt: TGTGCCAGTTCCTATGGTAATGAAAAACTGTTTTTT
cdr3_aa: CASSYGNEKLFF
clone_size: NA
j_call: TRBJ1-4
d_call: NA
v_call: TRBV14

cdr3_nt: TGTGCCAGCAGTGAAATGAGGGTAGCTGAAGCTTTCTTT
cdr3_aa: CASSEMRVAEAFF
clone_size: NA
j_call: TRBJ1-1
d_call: NA
v_call: TRBV6-1

cdr3_nt: TGCGCCAGCAGCTTGCTACAGGGGGCGCGGGAGCAGTACTTC
cdr3_aa: CASSLLQGAREQYF
clone_size: NA
j_call: TRBJ2-7
d_call: TRBD1
v_call: TRBV5-1

cdr3_nt: TGTGCTAGTGGTCCTGGGAGTAGTTACAATGAGCAGTTCTTC
cdr3_aa: CASGPGSSYNEQFF
clone_size: once
j_call: TRBJ2-1
d_call: NA
v_call: TRBV12-5

cdr3_nt: TGTGCCAGCAGTTTCCCAAGTCGGTCAAACTATGGCTACACCTTC
cdr3_aa: CASSFPSRSNYGYTF
clone_size: few
j_call: TRBJ1-2
d_call: NA
v_call: TRBV28

cdr3_nt: TGTGCCAGCAGTAACAGGGAACACAGCGGGGAGCTGTTTTTT
cdr3_aa: CASSNREHSGELFF
clone_size: NA
j_call: TRBJ2-2
d_call: NA
v_call: TRBV6-2/TRBV6-3

cdr3_nt: TGTGCCAGCAGCCACGGGACAGGGAGACATAAGACCCAGTACTTC
cdr3_aa: CASSHGTGRHKTQYF
clone_size: NA
j_call: TRBJ2-5
d_call: TRBD1
v_call: TRBV13

cdr3_nt: TGTGCCAGCAGTCCCAGGGGGCGGGGTTCACCCCTCCACTTT
cdr3_aa: CASSPRGRGSPLHF
clone_size: NA
j_call: TRBJ1-6
d_call: TRBD1
v_call: TRBV27

cdr3_nt: TGTGCCAGCTCACCACCGAGGAGGGAGTCCTCAACTAATGAAAAACTGTTTTTT
cdr3_aa: CASSPPRRESSTNEKLFF
clone_size: NA
j_call: TRBJ1-4
d_call: NA
v_call: TRBV18

cdr3_nt: TGCGCCAGCAGCGCCAGACAGGGCCTTAATGAAAAACTGTTTTTT
cdr3_aa: CASSARQGLNEKLFF
clone_size: NA
j_call: TRBJ1-4
d_call: TRBD1
v_call: TRBV5-1

cdr3_nt: TGTGCCAGCAGCTTTCGGGGGATGGTCGGTGGTGAGCAGTTCTTC
cdr3_aa: CASSFRGMVGGEQFF
clone_size: NA
j_call: TRBJ2-1
d_call: NA
v_call: TRBV7-9

cdr3_nt: TGTGCCAGCAGCCCGTACGGACAGGGGGCGCGGGACACTGAAGCTTTCTTT
cdr3_aa: CASSPYGQGARDTEAFF
clone_size: NA
j_call: TRBJ1-1
d_call: TRBD1
v_call: TRBV11-2

cdr3_nt: TGTGCCAGCAGCTCTGCCGGGACAGCCAATGGGGAGCAGTACTTC
cdr3_aa: CASSSAGTANGEQYF
clone_size: NA
j_call: TRBJ2-7
d_call: TRBD1
v_call: TRBV7-8

cdr3_nt: TGTGCCAGCCAGAGTGGTTCACAGGGCTACGAGCAGTACTTC
cdr3_aa: CASQSGSQGYEQYF
clone_size: few
j_call: TRBJ2-7
d_call: NA
v_call: TRBV18

cdr3_nt: TGTGCCAGCAGTTATTTCCAGGGGCAAGAGACCCAGTACTTC
cdr3_aa: CASSYFQGQETQYF
clone_size: NA
j_call: TRBJ2-5
d_call: NA
v_call: TRBV6-2/TRBV6-3

cdr3_nt: TGTGCCAGCAGCCAACGGCGGGGGGGGTTGAATAATTCACCCCTCCACTTT
cdr3_aa: CASSQRRGGLNNSPLHF
clone_size: NA
j_call: TRBJ1-6
d_call: NA
v_call: TRBV14

cdr3_nt: TGTGCCAGCAGCTTACATTTTGAAGCTTTCTTT
cdr3_aa: CASSLHFEAFF
clone_size: NA
j_call: TRBJ1-1
d_call: NA
v_call: TRBV7-9

cdr3_nt: TGTGCCAGCAGTAAGCAACAGGATCAGCCCCAGCATTTT
cdr3_aa: CASSKQQDQPQHF
clone_size: NA
j_call: TRBJ1-5
d_call: NA
v_call: TRBV2

cdr3_nt: TGTGCCTCACTACAGGACTACAATGAGCAGTTCTTC
cdr3_aa: CASLQDYNEQFF
clone_size: NA
j_call: TRBJ2-1
d_call: NA
v_call: TRBV30

cdr3_nt: TGTGCCAGCAGTTTATTAGGCGGGCGGGGGCCTGGCTACACCTTC
cdr3_aa: CASSLLGGRGPGYTF
clone_size: NA
j_call: TRBJ1-2
d_call: NA
v_call: TRBV28

cdr3_nt: TGTGCCACCAGTGAGAAAGGGCAGGGCTTCTACAATGAGCAGTTCTTC
cdr3_aa: CATSEKGQGFYNEQFF
clone_size: NA
j_call: TRBJ2-1
d_call: NA
v_call: TRBV24-1